Listed below are T cell receptor beta chains from one sample, sequenced in a study of T cell responses to AZD1222 COVID-19 vaccine. Sequencing was performed with immunoSEQ multiplex PCR; in TCRdb, only in-frame clones are kept and a portion is missing. Counted here are 90,000 to 120,000 clones, nearly 90% occurring once; the ten biggest clones make up 4.8%. Specimen: peripheral blood, collected 28 days after the second AZD1222 dose. The source is an adult who received the AZD1222 COVID-19 vaccine. Each CDR3 is given with its conserved first and last residue. D genes are given only for firm matches. Expanded clones are given a class, and other clones once, few, many or no size at all.

TRBJ1-2,TRBD1,TRBV28,-,TGTGCCAGCAGTTTGCAACAGGGGGTTGGTTATGGCTACACCTTC,CASSLQQGVGYGYTF
TRBJ1-2,-,TRBV19,-,TGTGCCAGTAGTATAGAAACTAACTATGGCTACACCTTC,CASSIETNYGYTF
TRBJ2-3,TRBD2,TRBV15,-,TGTGCCACCAGTCGGGGGCGGGGGGGCCATTCGAGCACAGATACGCAGTATTTT,CATSRGRGGHSSTDTQYF
TRBJ2-7,TRBD1,TRBV5-1,-,TGCGCCAGCAGCCCCCTACCGGGGCAGGGGGATCGGGAGCAGTACTTC,CASSPLPGQGDREQYF
TRBJ1-4,-,TRBV29-1,-,TGCAGCGTTGCTTCAGGGGTCGATAATGAAAAACTGTTTTTT,CSVASGVDNEKLFF
TRBJ2-1,TRBD2,TRBV19,-,TGTGCCAGTACCACCGGCGGGACTAGCGGGCCCTCCTACAATGAGCAGTTCTTC,CASTTGGTSGPSYNEQFF
TRBJ1-5,-,TRBV2,-,TGTGCCAGCAGAGAACTCCGGGGTAGCAATCAGCCCCAGCATTTT,CASRELRGSNQPQHF
TRBJ1-1,-,TRBV7-9,-,TGTGCCAGCACCGCTTTGGTCAACACTGAAGCTTTCTTT,CASTALVNTEAFF
TRBJ2-7,-,TRBV3-1/TRBV3-2,-,TGTGCCAGCAGCCCCTGGTTACCGAAGACCTTC,CASSPWLPKTF
TRBJ1-2,TRBD1,TRBV7-9,-,TGTGCCAGCAGCGCGGTGGGACAGGGCTATGGCTACACCTTC,CASSAVGQGYGYTF
TRBJ2-1,-,TRBV6-5,once,TGTGCCAGCCTCTTGGGAGGTATTATGTCAGGTGAGCAGTTCTTC,CASLLGGIMSGEQFF
TRBJ1-1,-,TRBV7-9,-,TGTGCCAGCAGCTTAGAAGTGAGTCTTCCCCCGACTGAAGCTTTCTTT,CASSLEVSLPPTEAFF
TRBJ1-5,-,TRBV27,-,TGTGCCAGCAAAGGGGGGCGAGGCAATCAGCCCCAGCATTTT,CASKGGRGNQPQHF
TRBJ1-6,-,TRBV28,-,TGTGCCAGCAAATTTTCAGGGTCTTACTCCTATAATTCACCCCTCCACTTT,CASKFSGSYSYNSPLHF
TRBJ1-5,TRBD1,TRBV10-3,-,TGTGCCATCAGTGAGGGGGACAGGGGAAAGGACCAGCCCCAGCATTTT,CAISEGDRGKDQPQHF
TRBJ2-6,-,TRBV19,-,TGTGCCAGTAGTCCCGAGGGGGGCTTTGCTGGGGCCAACGTCCTGACTTTC,CASSPEGGFAGANVLTF
TRBJ1-2,TRBD1,TRBV24-1,once,TGTGCCACCAGTGACTCGGGACAGGGGGCGGGTGGCTACACCTTC,CATSDSGQGAGGYTF
TRBJ2-6,-,TRBV7-6,-,TGTGCCAGCAGCCAAAGATCTGGGGCCAACGTCCTGACTTTC,CASSQRSGANVLTF
TRBJ2-7,-,TRBV12-3/TRBV12-4,few,TGTGCCAGCAGCCTACTAGTCTTCTACGAGCAGTACTTC,CASSLLVFYEQYF
TRBJ1-2,-,TRBV2,few,TGTGCCAGCAGTGAACTGTCAGCTAACTATGGCTACACCTTC,CASSELSANYGYTF
TRBJ2-1,-,TRBV19,-,TGTGCCAGTTGGACGGGGCAGGGTTCCTACAATGAGCAGTTCTTC,CASWTGQGSYNEQFF
TRBJ2-7,-,TRBV7-9,-,TGTGCCAGCAGCTTAACGTACGAGCAGTACTTC,CASSLTYEQYF
TRBJ1-1,-,TRBV19,few,TGTGCCAGTAGCTCACAGCTAGCAATGAACACTGAAGCTTTCTTT,CASSSQLAMNTEAFF
TRBJ2-2,TRBD1,TRBV2,-,TGTGCCAGCACCAGGGACAGGGTAAACACCGGGGAGCTGTTTTTT,CASTRDRVNTGELFF
TRBJ2-1,-,TRBV5-4,-,TGTGCCAGCAGCTTTGGGGGCAGCTCCTACAATGAGCAGTTCTTC,CASSFGGSSYNEQFF
TRBJ2-2,-,TRBV5-4,once,TGTGCCAGCAGCGAGGGGGTTAACACCGGGGAGCTGTTTTTT,CASSEGVNTGELFF